The 27 T cell receptor beta chains below all came from one sample that was sequenced in a study of blood T cell repertoires in COVID-19. Profiled with immunoSEQ multiplex PCR; TCRdb holds only in-frame clones, not every one. The sample includes hundreds of thousands of clones, around 82% of them seen just once. The sequenced material came from PBMCs or T cells enriched from blood (not recorded which). These receptors were collected from a woman in her forties or fifties who had been exposed to COVID-19.

The rearrangement joins TRBV30 to TRBJ1-2; TRBD1 might be the D (6 bases). Germline V gene lookup returns CDR1 GTSNPN and CDR2 SVGIG (reference sequence). This CDR3 contains 14 residues. V was trimmed by 0 bases and J by 7 bases, leaving 15 bases between them. CDR3 sequence (DNA): TGTGCCTGGAGTGTCCACAGGGCTAACGGTGGCTACACCTTC. Amino acid sequence: CAWSVHRANGGYTF. The full variable domain, its missing parts supplied by reference TRBV30 and TRBJ1-2, is SQTIHQWPATLVQPVGSPLSLECTVEGTSNPNLYWYRQAAGRGLQLLFYSVGIGQISSEVPQNLSASRPQDRQFILSSKKLLLSDSGFYLCAWSVHRANGGYTFGSGTRLTVV.

The V gene is TRBV7-2, the J gene TRBJ2-7; TRBD1 agrees at 7 bases. The CDR3 covers 15 residues. Germline V lookup: CDR1 SGHTA, CDR2 FQGNSA. V lost 1 base to trimming and J lost 3 bases; unmatched junction nucleotides: 6. CDR3 sequence reads: CASSLGLSGGYEQYF. The CDR3 bases are TGTGCCAGCAGCTTAGGGCTTTCAGGGGGCTACGAGCAGTACTTC.

CDR3 bases: TGTGCCAGCAGCTTAGGCATGGGGGGCTCTGGAAACACCATATATTTT. Protein product: CASSLGMGGSGNTIYF. This rearrangement joins TRBV13 to TRBJ1-3, with D perhaps matching TRBD1 (5 bases). The V gene lost 0 bases and the J gene lost 0 bases, with 9 bases spanning the gap. Germline CDR1 PRHDT, CDR2 FYEKMQ (reference sequence). The CDR3 runs to 16 residues.

The chain uses TRBV13 and TRBJ1-2; no definite D call. Trimming stripped 5 bases from V and 0 bases from J, with 16 bases between. The CDR3 consists of 16 residues. CDR1 and CDR2 (germline): PRHDT, FYEKMQ (reference sequence). The CDR3 reads CASSRGPAATNYGYTF. CDR3 bases: TGTGCCAGCAGCCGCGGGCCCGCGGCAACTAACTATGGCTACACCTTC.

The chain joins TRBV29-1 to TRBJ2-5; TRBD2 agrees at 7 bases. CDR1 and CDR2 from the germline V gene are SQVTM and ANQGSEA. The CDR3 length is 15 residues. The CDR3, as DNA: TGCAGTGTCGAAAGCGGGGCAGCCCCTGGAGGGACCCAGTACTTC. This codes for CSVESGAAPGGTQYF.

The V call is TRBV30, the J call TRBJ2-7; TRBD1 agrees at 7 bases. From germline, CDR1 is GTSNPN and CDR2 SVGIG (reference sequence). The CDR3 is 14 residues long. V gave up 1 base and J gave up 5 bases; unmatched junction bases: 8. CDR3 nucleotides: TGTGCCTGGAGTGGGGACAGTGGGAGAAACGAGCAGTACTTC. This encodes CAWSGDSGRNEQYF.

The V and J genes are TRBV29-1 and TRBJ1-1; 7 bases are a match to TRBD1. The J segment lost 7 bases and the V segment lost 3 bases, leaving 5 bases of the junction unmatched. The CDR3 contains 12 residues. Per the germline V gene, CDR1 is SQVTM and CDR2 is ANQGSEA. CDR3 sequence: CSVDDREDEAFF. CDR3 coding DNA: TGCAGCGTTGATGACAGGGAAGATGAAGCTTTCTTT.

CDR3 bases: TGTGCCAGCAGGACAGGGGTTGATTATGGCTACACCTTC. This gives the protein CASRTGVDYGYTF. The chain has TRBV6-5 and TRBJ1-2; 8 bases map to TRBD1. Germline CDR1 MNHEY, CDR2 SVGAGI. The junction had 5 bases not matched to a gene; V was cut back by 6 bases and J by 5 bases. CDR3 size: 13 residues.

Comments on this clone: One junction end disagrees with the germline gene, perhaps due to a read error. The CDR3 region has the DNA TGTGCCAGCAGGAATACGGGCGCTAGCACCGGTTCGACCTTC. Its protein is CASRNTGASTGSTF. The genes are TRBV6-5 and TRBJ2-7; a possible D gene is TRBD2 (5 bases). Germline V gene data show CDR1 as MNHEY and CDR2 as SVGAGI. The CDR3 is 14 amino acids.

The rearrangement uses TRBV3-1 (or the pseudogene TRBV3-2) and TRBJ1-6; TRBD1 is a possible D gene (6 bases). The CDR3 has 14 amino acids. The V and J ends lost 4 bases and 7 bases respectively, with 11 bases between them. In germline, CDR1 is LGHDT, CDR2 YNNKEL (reference sequence). The CDR3 DNA reads as TGTGCCAGCAGCCGGAACAGGGACAATTCACCCCTCCACTTT. Translated: CASSRNRDNSPLHF.

The chain has TRBV6-5 and TRBJ2-7; 10 bases are shared with TRBD1. The CDR3 spans 14 residues. CDR1 and CDR2 (germline): MNHEY, SVGAGI. The trim removed 4 bases at V and 4 bases at J, leaving 4 bases unmatched. The CDR3 here is CASSSDRGPYEQYF. The CDR3 DNA reads as TGTGCCAGCAGTTCCGACAGGGGGCCGTACGAGCAGTACTTC.

On this clone: At one boundary the junction diverges from the germline segment, which might be a read error. The chain uses TRBV7-9 and TRBJ2-7, with D possibly TRBD1 on 6 matching bases. This CDR3 is built from 13 residues. In germline, CDR1 is SEHNR, CDR2 FQNEAQ (reference sequence). The CDR3 nucleotides are TGTGCCAGCAGCCGGGACACCTCCTACGGGCAGTACTTC. Its translation is CASSRDTSYGQYF.

This rearrangement joins TRBV12-1 to TRBJ1-3. TRBV12-1 is recorded as a pseudogene. The length of the CDR3 is 14 residues. The CDR3 is CASTLYERGNTIYF. DNA for the CDR3: TGTGCCAGCACCCTTTATGAGAGGGGAAACACCATATATTTT.

The genes are TRBV19 and TRBJ2-3, with D perhaps TRBD1 (6 bases). Deletions cut 3 bases from V and 3 bases from J, with 10 bases between. Germline V CDR1 and CDR2: LNHDA, SQIVND (reference sequence). The CDR3 has 14 amino acids. The CDR3 protein is CASSIPGVTDTQYF. In DNA, the CDR3 is TGTGCCAGTAGTATTCCAGGGGTGACAGATACGCAGTATTTT.

The chain is built from TRBV14 and TRBJ1-2, with TRBD1 matching over 7 bases. Germline V lookup: CDR1 SGHDN, CDR2 FVKESK. V lost 2 bases to trimming and J lost 4 bases; unmatched junction nucleotides: 4. The CDR3 has 14 amino acids. In DNA, the CDR3 is TGTGCCAGCAGCCAAACGGGACAGCGCTATGGCTACACCTTC. This encodes CASSQTGQRYGYTF.

The chain combines TRBV6-5 with TRBJ2-7; TRBD2 might be the D (5 bases). Trimming left V 6 bases short and J 3 bases short, with 15 bases between. This CDR3 is 14 amino acids long. CDR1 and CDR2 from the germline V gene are MNHEY and SVGAGI. The CDR3 is CASSLLGLGYEQYF. CDR3 DNA sequence: TGTGCCAGCAGCCTCCTAGGACTGGGCTACGAGCAGTACTTC.

The chain combines TRBV2 with TRBJ2-5, with 9 bases aligning to TRBD1. This CDR3 contains 16 residues. CDR1 is SNHLY, CDR2 FYNNEI, per germline. Unmatched junction bases numbered 7, after V lost 1 base and J lost 4 bases. The CDR3 nucleotides read TGTGCCAGCAGTGAAGGATCGACAGGGGGGGGAGAGACCCAGTACTTC. As protein: CASSEGSTGGGETQYF. The complete variable domain, with remaining parts taken from reference TRBV2 and TRBJ2-5, reads EPEVTQTPSHQVTQMGQEVILRCVPISNHLYFYWYRQILGQKVEFLVSFYNNEISEKSEIFDDQFSVERPDGSNFTLKIRSTKLEDSAMYFCASSEGSTGGGETQYFGPGTRLLVL.

This sequence joins TRBV11-3 and TRBJ2-3, with D possibly being TRBD2 (7 bases). Germline V gene sequence: CDR1 SGHNT, CDR2 YENEEA. The CDR3 is 15 residues long. V lost 5 bases and J 4 bases, leaving 16 bases between the germline ends. The CDR3 DNA follows: TGTGCCAGCAGCCCACAGGGAGGGGGTGCAGATACGCAGTATTTT. Amino acids: CASSPQGGGADTQYF.

The chain has TRBV5-6 and TRBJ1-1; 8 bases match TRBD1. The junction had 2 bases not matched to a gene; V was cut back by 2 bases and J by 5 bases. Germline assignment: CDR1 SGHDT and CDR2 YYEEEE. The CDR3 is 13 residues long. The CDR3 DNA reads as TGTGCCAGCAGCTTTCAGGGGGCGACTGAAGCTTTCTTT. Its protein is CASSFQGATEAFF. Using reference TRBV5-6 and TRBJ1-1 for the parts outside the CDR3, the full variable domain is DAGVTQSPTHLIKTRGQQVTLRCSPKSGHDTVSWYQQALGQGPQFIFQYYEEEERQRGNFPDRFSGHQFPNYSSELNVNALLLGDSALYLCASSFQGATEAFFGQGTRLTVV.

This clone was recorded a few times. Written as DNA, the CDR3 is TGCAGCGGCCGACTAGCAGCTATTGATACGCAGTATTTT. The encoded protein is CSGRLAAIDTQYF. The V and J genes are TRBV29-1 and TRBJ2-3; 7 nucleotides agree with TRBD2. The ends lost 7 bases at V and 6 bases at J; junction bases unmatched: 10. The CDR3 covers 13 residues. From germline, CDR1 is SQVTM and CDR2 ANQGSEA.

The chain links TRBV18 to TRBJ1-3; 7 bases fit TRBD1. The CDR3 is 15 residues long. The J segment lost 0 bases and the V segment lost 6 bases, leaving 5 bases of the junction unmatched. Germline V gene lookup returns CDR1 KGHSH and CDR2 LQKENI. CDR3 coding DNA: TGTGCCAGCTCGTCGGGACAGAGCTCTGGAAACACCATATATTTT. It translates to CASSSGQSSGNTIYF.

The V gene is TRBV5-1, the J gene TRBJ1-1; D is undetermined. Per germline, CDR1 SGHRS and CDR2 YFSETQ. Between the trimmed V and J ends, which lost 0 bases and 2 bases, there was a span of 8 bases. This CDR3 contains 14 residues. The CDR3 DNA reads as TGCGCCAGCAGCTTGGACAGATTTAACACTGAAGCTTTCTTT. Its protein is CASSLDRFNTEAFF.

The chain recombines TRBV6-6 with TRBJ2-7, with 7 bases that match TRBD1. Germline-derived CDR1 and CDR2 are MNHNY and SVGAGI (reference sequence). The CDR3 totals 14 residues. Trimming removed 6 bases from V and 7 bases from J; junction bases left unmatched: 12. CDR3: CASSHGTASPEQYF. The CDR3 DNA is TGTGCCAGCAGCCACGGGACAGCGAGTCCAGAGCAGTACTTC.

V and J are TRBV6-2 or TRBV6-3 and TRBJ2-3, with 9 bases identical to TRBD2. Germline assignment: CDR1 MNHEY and CDR2 SVGEGT. This CDR3 contains 14 residues. V shed 5 bases and J 4 bases; nucleotides not matched to a gene: 4. CDR3 coding DNA: TGTGCCAGCAGTAGGGGACTAGCCCCAGATACGCAGTATTTT. It yields the protein CASSRGLAPDTQYF.

The rearrangement uses TRBV6-1 and TRBJ2-7; a possible D gene is TRBD1 (5 bases). CDR3 size: 13 residues. Germline CDR1 and CDR2: MNHNS and SASEGT. With 8 bases removed from V and 2 bases from J, the gap between germline ends came to 13 bases. The CDR3 DNA reads TGTGCCAGCGGGTGGGGCCCCACCTACGAGCAGTACTTC. Its translation is CASGWGPTYEQYF.

This sequence joins TRBV28 and TRBJ1-5, with D possibly matching TRBD1 (5 bases). Germline V gene lookup returns CDR1 MDHEN and CDR2 SYDVKM. CDR3 length: 17 residues. Trimming removed 6 bases at V and 3 bases at J, with 21 bases between. The CDR3 sequence: CASSPGRLGLSNQPQHF. CDR3 bases: TGTGCCAGCAGCCCAGGGAGACTAGGGTTATCCAATCAGCCCCAGCATTTT.

The chain joins TRBV7-2 to TRBJ1-2; D remains unclear. The CDR3 is made up of 15 amino acids. V dropped 5 bases and J dropped 4 bases, with 17 bases sitting between them. Germline CDR1 reads SGHTA; CDR2 reads FQGNSA. CDR3 region: CASSNPGVPIYGYTF. The CDR3 coding sequence is TGTGCCAGCAGCAACCCCGGGGTTCCCATCTATGGCTACACCTTC. The complete variable domain, with remaining parts taken from reference TRBV7-2 and TRBJ1-2, reads GAGVSQSPSNKVTEKGKDVELRCDPISGHTALYWYRQSLGQGLEFLIYFQGNSAPDKSGLPSDRFSAERTGGSVSTLTIQRTQQEDSAVYLCASSNPGVPIYGYTFGSGTRLTVV.